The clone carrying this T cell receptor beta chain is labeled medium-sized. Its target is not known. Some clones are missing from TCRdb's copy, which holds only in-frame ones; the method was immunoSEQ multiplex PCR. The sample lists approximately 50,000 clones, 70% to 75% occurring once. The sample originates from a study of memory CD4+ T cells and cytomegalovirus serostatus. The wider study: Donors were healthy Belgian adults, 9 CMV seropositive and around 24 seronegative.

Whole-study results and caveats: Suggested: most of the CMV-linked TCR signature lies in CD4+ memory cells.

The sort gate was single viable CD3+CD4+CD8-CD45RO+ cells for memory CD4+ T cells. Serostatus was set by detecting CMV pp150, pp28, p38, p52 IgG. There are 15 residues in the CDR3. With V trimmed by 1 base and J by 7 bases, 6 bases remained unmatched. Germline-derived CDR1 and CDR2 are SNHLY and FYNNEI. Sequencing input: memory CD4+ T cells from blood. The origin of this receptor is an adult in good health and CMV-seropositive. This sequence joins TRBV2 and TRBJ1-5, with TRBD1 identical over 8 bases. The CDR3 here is CASSEEGTGGQPQHF. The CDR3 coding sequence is TGTGCCAGCAGTGAAGAGGGGACAGGAGGGCAGCCCCAGCATTTT.